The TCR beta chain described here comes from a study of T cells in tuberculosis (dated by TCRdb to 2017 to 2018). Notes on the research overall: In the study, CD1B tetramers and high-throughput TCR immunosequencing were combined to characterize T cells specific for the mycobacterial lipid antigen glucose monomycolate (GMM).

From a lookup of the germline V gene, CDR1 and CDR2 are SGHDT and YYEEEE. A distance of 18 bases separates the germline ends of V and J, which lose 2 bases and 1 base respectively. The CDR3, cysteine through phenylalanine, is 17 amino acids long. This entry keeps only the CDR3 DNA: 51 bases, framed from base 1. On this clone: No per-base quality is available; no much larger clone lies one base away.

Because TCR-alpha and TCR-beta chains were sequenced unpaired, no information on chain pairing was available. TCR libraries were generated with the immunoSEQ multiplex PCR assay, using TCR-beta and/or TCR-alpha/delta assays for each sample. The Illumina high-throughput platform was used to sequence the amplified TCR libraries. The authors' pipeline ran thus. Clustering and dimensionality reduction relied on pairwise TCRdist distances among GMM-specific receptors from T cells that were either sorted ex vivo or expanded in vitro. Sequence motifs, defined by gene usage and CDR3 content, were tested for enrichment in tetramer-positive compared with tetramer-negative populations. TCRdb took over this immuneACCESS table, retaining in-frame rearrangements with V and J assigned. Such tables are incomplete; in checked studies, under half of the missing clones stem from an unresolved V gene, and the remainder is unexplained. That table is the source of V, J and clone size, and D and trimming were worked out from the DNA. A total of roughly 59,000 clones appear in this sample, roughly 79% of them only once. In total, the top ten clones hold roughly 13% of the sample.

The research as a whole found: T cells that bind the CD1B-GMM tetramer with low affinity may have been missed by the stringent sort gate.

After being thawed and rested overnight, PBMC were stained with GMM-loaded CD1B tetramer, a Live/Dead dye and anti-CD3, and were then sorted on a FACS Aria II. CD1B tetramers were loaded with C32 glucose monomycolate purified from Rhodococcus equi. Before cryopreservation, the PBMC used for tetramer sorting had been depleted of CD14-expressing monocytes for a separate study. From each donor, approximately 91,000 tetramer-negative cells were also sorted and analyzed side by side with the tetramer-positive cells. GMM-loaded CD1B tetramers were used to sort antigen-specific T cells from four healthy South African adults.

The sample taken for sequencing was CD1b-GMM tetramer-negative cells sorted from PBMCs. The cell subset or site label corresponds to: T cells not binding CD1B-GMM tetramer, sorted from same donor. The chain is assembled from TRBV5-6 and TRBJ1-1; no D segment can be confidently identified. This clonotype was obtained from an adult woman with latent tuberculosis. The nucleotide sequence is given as TGTGCCAGCAGCTTAATAAAGTCCGGACTCCCGAACACTGAAGCTTTCTTT. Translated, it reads CASSLIKSGLPNTEAFF.